The next 28 T cell receptor beta chains were all read from a single sample in a study of CD8+ T cells in alopecia areata. Investigators isolated RNA and reverse transcribed it into cDNA to act as the sequencing template. Assay: immunoSEQ multiplex PCR; the TCRdb copy retains only in-frame clones and omits some. The table includes about 250,000 clones, around three fifths detected once. Documented treatment: oral pan-JAK inhibitor, 5-10 mg twice daily. Sequences were derived from CD4+ T cells sorted from blood, sampled at week 52, from a patient treated with tofacitinib. These receptor sequences come from a human donor with alopecia areata.

The rearrangement uses TRBV5-1 and TRBJ2-7; TRBD1 matches at 8 bases. Germline V CDR1 and CDR2: SGHRS, YFSETQ. The trim removed 0 bases at V and 7 bases at J, leaving 6 bases unmatched. There are 14 residues in the CDR3. CDR3 DNA sequence: TGCGCCAGCAGCTTGGTAGGACAGGGTCCAGAGCAGTACTTC. This encodes CASSLVGQGPEQYF.

The rearrangement links TRBV29-1 to TRBJ2-3; D call uncertain. The CDR3 covers 11 residues. Trimming pared 8 bases from V and 2 bases from J, leaving 8 bases between. CDR1 SQVTM and CDR2 ANQGSEA come from the germline V gene. This chain's CDR3 is CSSSDTDTQYF. In DNA form, the CDR3 reads TGCAGCTCTTCAGACACAGATACGCAGTATTTT.

The V call is TRBV6-5, the J call TRBJ2-7; 7 positions agree with TRBD1. Germline V lookup: CDR1 MNHEY, CDR2 SVGAGI. V was pared by 0 bases and J by 4 bases, with 9 bases of the junction left unmatched. The CDR3 is made up of 16 amino acids. The CDR3 region is CASSYSMTGTGYEQYF. The CDR3 DNA follows: TGTGCCAGCAGTTACTCCATGACAGGGACGGGTTACGAGCAGTACTTC.

This clone was recorded a few times. This chain uses TRBV11-2 with TRBJ2-6, with a possible D match to TRBD2 (5 bases). CDR1 is SGHAT and CDR2 is FQNNGV in the germline V gene. Between the trimmed V and J ends, which lost 7 bases and 12 bases, there was a span of 10 bases. The CDR3 runs 11 residues. This chain's CDR3 is CASTLSGVLTF. The CDR3 coding sequence is TGTGCCAGCACCCTAAGCGGCGTCCTGACTTTC.

Worth noting for this clone: The same CDR3 is also encoded by other DNA sequences in this sample. This sequence joins TRBV20-1 and TRBJ2-5; D is ambiguous. Germline assignment: CDR1 DFQATT and CDR2 SNEGSKA (reference sequence). Trimming pared 0 bases from V and 2 bases from J, leaving 1 base between. There are 11 residues in the CDR3. CDR3 sequence reads: CSARDQETQYF. For the CDR3, the DNA is TGCAGTGCTAGAGATCAAGAGACCCAGTACTTC.

The gene calls are TRBV30 and TRBJ2-2; D call uncertain. The V end lost 0 bases, the J end lost 1 base, and 12 bases lay between the germline ends. The germline V gene has CDR1 GTSNPN and CDR2 SVGIG (reference sequence). The CDR3 has 16 residues. As DNA, the CDR3 is TGTGCCTGGAGTGTTGGTCTTTTGGGGAACACCGGGGAGCTGTTTTTT. Translation: CAWSVGLLGNTGELFF.

This clone occurred once. J is TRBJ1-1 and V is TRBV15, with 8 bases aligning to TRBD1. This CDR3 is built from 14 residues. CDR1 is LNHNV, CDR2 YYDKDF, per germline (reference sequence). With V trimmed by 3 bases and J by 6 bases, 6 bases remained unmatched. The CDR3 coding sequence is TGTGCCACCAGCAGGGACCGCAGGGGGCCTGAAGCTTTCTTT. Translated, it gives CATSRDRRGPEAFF.

This clone is a singleton in its sample. The chain has TRBV30 and TRBJ2-1; D is undetermined. The V end was cut by 7 bases, the J end by 1 base, with 17 bases between. CDR1 is GTSNPN and CDR2 is SVGIG in the germline V gene (reference sequence). The CDR3 length is 15 residues. This CDR3 is CALPKAGRSYNEQFF. As DNA, the CDR3 is TGTGCCTTACCCAAGGCAGGTAGGTCCTACAATGAGCAGTTCTTC.

The J gene is TRBJ2-1, the V gene TRBV19, with D possibly TRBD2 on 5 matching bases. There are 14 residues in the CDR3. Germline V gene data show CDR1 as LNHDA and CDR2 as SQIVND (reference sequence). Trimming stripped 1 base from V and 7 bases from J, with 11 bases between. Written as DNA, the CDR3 is TGTGCCAGTAGTATAGGGGGAACGGGAAATGAGCAGTTCTTC. It translates to CASSIGGTGNEQFF.

The genes are TRBV10-2 and TRBJ2-1; maybe TRBD1 (6 bases). The V end lost 2 bases, the J end lost 9 bases, and 14 bases lay between the germline ends. The germline gives CDR1 WSHSY, CDR2 SAAADI. The CDR3 spans 14 residues. DNA for the CDR3: TGCGCCAGCAGTGAGGCTAGGGCCAGGGGTGAGCAGTTCTTC. Protein product: CASSEARARGEQFF.

J is TRBJ2-7 and V is TRBV5-5; unclear D gene. The V gene lost 4 bases and the J gene lost 4 bases, with 6 bases spanning the gap. Looked up from germline, CDR1 is SGHKS and CDR2 is YYEKEE (reference sequence). CDR3 length: 11 residues. CDR3 residues: CASSEWYEQYF. DNA for the CDR3: TGTGCCAGCAGCGAGTGGTACGAGCAGTACTTC.

The chain links TRBV30 to TRBJ1-1; D unresolved. Germline values: CDR1 GTSNPN, CDR2 SVGIG (reference sequence). CDR3 length: 11 residues. V was shortened by 4 bases and J by 3 bases, with 6 bases between the two germline ends. In nucleotides, the CDR3 is TGTGCCTGGAATAGGGACACTGAAGCTTTCTTT. This codes for CAWNRDTEAFF.

The J gene is TRBJ2-5, the V gene TRBV29-1, with TRBD1 identical over 7 bases. The DNA end lines up better with TRBJ2-7; the J call may be wrong. The CDR3 sequence is 13 residues long. CDR1 and CDR2 from the germline V gene are SQVTM and ANQGSEA. The CDR3 is CSVWNRGVNEQYF. DNA for the CDR3: TGCAGCGTCTGGAACAGGGGCGTCAACGAGCAGTACTTC.

The chain uses TRBV19 and TRBJ1-4; no clear D gene. Trimming took off 1 base at V and 3 bases at J, with 9 bases between the two ends. CDR3 length: 15 residues. Germline V gene lookup returns CDR1 LNHDA and CDR2 SQIVND (reference sequence). The CDR3 DNA is TGTGCCAGTAGTATAGGAGGGTGGTCTAATGAAAAACTGTTTTTT. It specifies CASSIGGWSNEKLFF.

This chain links TRBV6-6 with TRBJ2-1, with D hard to call. The CDR3 contains 13 residues. Trimming stripped 0 bases from V and 6 bases from J, with 6 bases between. Germline V gene data show CDR1 as MNHNY and CDR2 as SVGAGI (reference sequence). The CDR3 bases are TGTGCCAGCAGTTACTCGATGGGCAATGAGCAGTTCTTC. It yields the protein CASSYSMGNEQFF.

This rearrangement joins TRBV6-5 to TRBJ2-3; D is perhaps TRBD2 (5 bases). Per the germline V gene, CDR1 is MNHEY and CDR2 is SVGAGI. The CDR3 contains 13 residues. Deletions cut 10 bases from V and 1 base from J, with 12 bases between. The CDR3 sequence is CATRIGGTDTQYF. DNA of the CDR3: TGTGCCACCCGTATCGGGGGCACAGATACGCAGTATTTT.

On this clone itself: The final CDR3 position lacks the conserved phenylalanine or tryptophan, pointing to a likely read error. The CDR3, as DNA: TGTGCCACCTCACCGGCCGGCTCCTACGAGCAGTACCTC. The encoded protein is CATSPAGSYEQYL. The chain couples TRBV19 to TRBJ2-7; D gene ambiguous. Trimming took 10 bases from V and 0 from J, leaving 13 bases between them. CDR1 and CDR2 from the germline V gene are LNHDA and SQIVND (reference sequence). There are 13 residues in the CDR3.

The chain uses TRBV29-1 and TRBJ2-5; D not resolved. The V gene lost 2 bases and the J gene lost 1 base, with 5 bases spanning the gap. The CDR3 totals 12 residues. The germline CDR1 and CDR2 sequences are SQVTM and ANQGSEA. The CDR3 DNA is TGCAGCGTTGAAAGGTCCCAAGAGACCCAGTACTTC. Protein product: CSVERSQETQYF.

The chain couples TRBV11-2 to TRBJ2-1; 8 bases map to TRBD2. Germline CDR1 reads SGHAT; CDR2 reads FQNNGV. V lost 1 base and J lost 4; bases outside the gene matches: 9. The CDR3 has 17 amino acids. The CDR3 loop is CASSLVGGGLSYNEQFF. DNA of the CDR3: TGTGCCAGCAGCTTAGTCGGCGGGGGGCTGTCGTACAATGAGCAGTTCTTC.

The table lists this clone with a few counts. The rearrangement uses TRBV5-1 and TRBJ1-1, with 9 bases lining up with TRBD1. Germline V gene lookup returns CDR1 SGHRS and CDR2 YFSETQ. The CDR3 length is 13 residues. The V and J ends lost 4 bases and 5 bases, in that order; junction bases with no gene match: 3. The CDR3 DNA reads as TGCGCCAGCAGCCATGGACAGGGGACTGAAGCTTTCTTT. Its translation: CASSHGQGTEAFF.

This clone was recorded a few times. The CDR3 sequence is CASSVGTWVGTDTQYF. For the CDR3, the DNA is TGTGCCAGCAGCGTAGGGACATGGGTTGGTACAGATACGCAGTATTTT. The V gene is TRBV9, the J gene TRBJ2-3; a weak D match, TRBD1 (5 bases). V gave up 0 bases and J gave up 3 bases, with 14 bases separating them. The CDR3 length is 16 residues. Germline CDR1 is SGDLS and CDR2 is YYNGEE. The entire variable domain, with the rest obtained from reference TRBV9 and TRBJ2-3, is as follows: DSGVTQTPKHLITATGQRVTLRCSPRSGDLSVYWYQQSLDQGLQFLIQYYNGEERAKGNILERFSAQQFPDLHSELNLSSLELGDSALYFCASSVGTWVGTDTQYFGPGTRLTVL.

The chain joins TRBV29-1 to TRBJ2-7, with D possibly matching TRBD2 (6 bases). Per germline, CDR1 SQVTM and CDR2 ANQGSEA. The CDR3 runs to 15 residues. Trimming removed 6 bases from V and 3 bases from J, with 21 bases in between. CDR3 loop: CSVIHARDGSYEQYF. In DNA, the CDR3 is TGCAGCGTCATACACGCCCGGGACGGGAGCTACGAGCAGTACTTC.

For the CDR3, the DNA is TGTGCCAGCAGTCTATGGACAGGGGTAACGAATCAGCCCCAGCATTTT. Amino acids: CASSLWTGVTNQPQHF. The rearrangement joins TRBV5-6 to TRBJ1-5, with 9 bases aligning to TRBD1. The germline CDR1 and CDR2 sequences are SGHDT and YYEEEE. The CDR3 sequence is 16 residues long. Germline trimming cut 5 bases from V and 4 bases from J; bases unmatched to any gene: 10.

The V gene is TRBV5-1, the J gene TRBJ2-7; D is perhaps TRBD1 (6 bases). The V gene's germline CDR1 is SGHRS and CDR2 YFSETQ. CDR3 length: 14 amino acids. The ends were cut back, 7 bases at V and 3 bases at J, with 17 bases in the middle. CDR3 sequence reads: CASQRETGYYEQYF. The CDR3 DNA follows: TGCGCCAGCCAGAGAGAGACAGGTTACTACGAGCAGTACTTC.

V and J are TRBV13 and TRBJ2-7, with D hard to call. There are 13 residues in the CDR3. Germline CDR1 is PRHDT and CDR2 is FYEKMQ (reference sequence). Trimming shortened V by 1 base and J by 5 bases, and 9 bases separated the two germline ends. CDR3 sequence reads: CASSLAGLHEQYF. The CDR3 DNA is TGTGCCAGCAGCTTAGCCGGGCTCCACGAGCAGTACTTC.

As for this clone: Other DNA sequences of this sample code for an identical CDR3. This rearrangement joins TRBV5-1 to TRBJ1-3; the D is unclear. This CDR3 contains 13 residues. CDR1 SGHRS and CDR2 YFSETQ come from the germline V gene. V lost 0 bases and J 1 base, leaving 2 bases between the germline ends. CDR3: CASSLGSGNTIYF. CDR3 nucleotide sequence: TGCGCCAGCAGCTTGGGATCTGGAAACACCATATATTTT.

The chain combines TRBV30 with TRBJ1-1, with TRBD1 matching over 7 bases. CDR1 and CDR2 from the germline V gene are GTSNPN and SVGIG (reference sequence). The junction had 8 bases not matched to a gene; V was cut back by 5 bases and J by 5 bases. The CDR3 has 13 residues. The CDR3 region has the DNA TGTGCCTGGGGGACAGACATTTTAACTGAAGCTTTCTTT. Protein: CAWGTDILTEAFF.

About this clone itself: Different DNA sequences within this sample yield the same CDR3. The chain joins TRBV29-1 to TRBJ1-1; D might be TRBD1 (5 bases). With 4 bases removed from V and 0 bases from J, the gap between germline ends came to 6 bases. Germline CDR1 is SQVTM and CDR2 is ANQGSEA. This CDR3 has 12 amino acids. Written as DNA, the CDR3 is TGCAGCGTTGGACAGTTGAACACTGAAGCTTTCTTT. Translating gives CSVGQLNTEAFF.